The 9 T cell receptor beta chains in this list originate from one sample, sequenced in a study of cytomegalovirus exposure and HLA in healthy donors. This PCR relied on a set of 60 Vbeta primers and 13 Jbeta primers. Sequenced by immunoSEQ multiplex PCR; TCRdb stores in-frame clones only, minus some. The sample carries roughly 140,000 clones, about 79% recorded once. Source material: PBMCs. The receptors originated from a woman younger than 45 in good health and CMV-seronegative.

This clone turned up a few times. The chain uses TRBV4-2 and TRBJ2-5; the match to TRBD2 covers 9 bases. CDR3 length: 16 amino acids. V was clipped by 4 bases and J by 5 bases; unmatched bases: 11. Germline CDR1 reads LGHNA; CDR2 reads YNFKEQ. CDR3 sequence: CASSLSLTSGWETQYF. CDR3 coding DNA: TGTGCCAGCAGCCTCTCCCTTACTAGCGGGTGGGAGACCCAGTACTTC.

The rearrangement joins TRBV5-1 to TRBJ2-7; no reliable D call. In germline, CDR1 is SGHRS, CDR2 YFSETQ. This CDR3 spans 13 amino acids. Trimming took 0 bases from V and 5 from J, leaving 9 bases between them. CDR3 region: CASSLGQFDEQYF. CDR3 in DNA: TGCGCCAGCAGCTTGGGCCAGTTCGACGAGCAGTACTTC.

The chain is built from TRBV7-2 and TRBJ1-2; D is unclear. Between the trimmed V and J ends, which lost 1 base and 4 bases, there was a span of 16 bases. The CDR3 runs to 16 residues. Germline values: CDR1 SGHTA, CDR2 FQGNSA. CDR3 sequence reads: CASSLDGSNLGYGYTF. The CDR3 DNA follows: TGTGCCAGCAGCTTAGATGGCAGCAACCTAGGCTATGGCTACACCTTC.

This clone was seen a handful of times. The germline gene is not matched at one end of the junction; a read error may be the cause. V is TRBV4-1 and J is TRBJ2-1; D not certain. The V gene's germline CDR1 is MGHRA and CDR2 YSYEKL. This CDR3 spans 11 amino acids. The CDR3 spells CASSGGVEEFF. CDR3 sequence (DNA): TGCGCCAGCAGCGGCGGTGTTGAGGAGTTCTTC.

The chain recombines TRBV30 with TRBJ2-7; 7 bases are shared with TRBD1. V lost 3 bases to trimming and J lost 3 bases; unmatched junction nucleotides: 11. There are 15 residues in the CDR3. Per the germline V gene, CDR1 is GTSNPN and CDR2 is SVGIG (reference sequence). The CDR3 is CAWSPGQSIYYEQYF. The CDR3 DNA reads TGTGCCTGGAGCCCGGGACAGTCAATTTACTACGAGCAGTACTTC.

J is TRBJ2-3 and V is TRBV7-8; 7 bases fit TRBD1. With V trimmed by 4 bases and J by 3 bases, 10 bases remained unmatched. This CDR3 spans 16 amino acids. The germline gives CDR1 SGHVS, CDR2 FQNEAQ. The CDR3 sequence is CASSSPDRLWTDTQYF. Written as DNA, the CDR3 is TGTGCCAGCAGCTCTCCGGACAGGCTTTGGACAGATACGCAGTATTTT.

The chain employs TRBV7-8 and TRBJ1-1, with TRBD1 matching over 7 bases. Germline CDR1 and CDR2: SGHVS and FQNEAQ. The CDR3 is 16 amino acids. Losses at the gene ends were 1 base for V and 0 bases for J; bases not matched to a gene: 5. The CDR3 coding sequence is TGTGCCAGCAGCTTAGGACAGGGCCAAATGAACACTGAAGCTTTCTTT. This encodes CASSLGQGQMNTEAFF.

This chain uses TRBV10-3 with TRBJ1-2, with D perhaps matching TRBD1 (6 bases). The V gene lost 5 bases and the J gene lost 4 bases, with 17 bases spanning the gap. The CDR3 is made up of 15 amino acids. CDR1 and CDR2 from the germline V gene are ENHRY and SYGVKD. The CDR3 sequence: CAISREGVEGYGYTF. CDR3 in DNA: TGTGCCATCAGTCGGGAGGGGGTAGAAGGCTATGGCTACACCTTC.

The chain carries TRBV5-1 and TRBJ1-1; D is possibly TRBD1 (6 bases). The CDR3 loop spans 16 amino acids. Germline V gene data show CDR1 as SGHRS and CDR2 as YFSETQ. Trimming left V 3 bases short and J 1 base short, with 16 bases between. For the CDR3, the DNA is TGCGCCAGCAGCTCCTACCGGGGAGGGGGGAACACTGAAGCTTTCTTT. Protein sequence: CASSSYRGGGNTEAFF. Drawing the rest from reference TRBV5-1 and TRBJ1-1, the complete variable domain is KAGVTQTPRYLIKTRGQQVTLSCSPISGHRSVSWYQQTPGQGLQFLFEYFSETQRNKGNFPGRFSGRQFSNSRSEMNVSTLELGDSALYLCASSSYRGGGNTEAFFGQGTRLTVV.